One and the same sample provided the 5 T cell receptor beta chains below, sequenced in a study of molecular identifiers for immune sequencing clone quantification. TCRdb fed the PCR reads into MiXCR, producing one record per CDR3 protein. The sample includes hundreds of thousands of distinct CDR3 sequences, roughly a quarter seen only once; the top ten take about 0.74%. The sequencing input was naive CD8+ T cells from blood, with Jurkat cell RNA spiked in. Subset indicated: FACS-sorted CD8+CD4-CCR7+CD45RA+ naive T cells. The receptors were gathered from a human donor in good health. Some libraries in this study had Jurkat cell RNA spiked in.

Note on this clonotype: This could be a read error, since a much larger clone is one nucleotide away. The J gene is TRBJ1-4, the V gene TRBV7-6; D not resolved. Germline V gene sequence: CDR1 SGHVS, CDR2 FNYEAQ. The CDR3 sequence is 14 residues long. This CDR3 reads CASSHRQADEELFF. CDR3 nucleotides: TGTGCCAGCAGCCATCGACAAGCAGATGAAGAACTGTTTTTT.

In the case of this clonotype: A read error is possible here, since a much larger clone lies one base away. Given the absence of the conserved phenylalanine or tryptophan at the CDR3 end, a read error is likely. CDR3 DNA: TGTGCCAGCAGTTCCGACTACCAGACCCAGTACATC. Protein: CASSSDYQTQYI. V and J are TRBV6-6 and TRBJ2-5; perhaps TRBD2 as D (5 bases). V was pared by 4 bases and J by 6 bases, with 9 bases between. The V gene's germline CDR1 is MNHNY and CDR2 SVGAGI (reference sequence). The CDR3 contains 12 residues.

Of note for this clonotype: At one of its ends the junction is not consistent with the germline gene, which may arise from a read error. The chain employs TRBV28 and TRBJ1-5, with D possibly TRBD1 on 6 matching bases. Germline V CDR1 and CDR2: MDHEN, SYDVKM. CDR3 length equals 18 residues. The CDR3 DNA sequence: TGTGCCAGCAGTTTGGGCCGAGGGGGAGAGGTTATTAATCGGCCCCAGCATTTT. It specifies CASSLGRGGEVINRPQHF.

This clonotype was observed many times. The chain couples TRBV4-1 to TRBJ1-1, with 7 bases fitting TRBD1. Unmatched junction bases numbered 7, after V lost 6 bases and J lost 0 bases. The CDR3 is made up of 15 amino acids. Germline V CDR1 and CDR2: MGHRA, YSYEKL. The CDR3 is CASSKTGIMNTEAFF. The DNA for the CDR3 is TGCGCCAGCAGTAAGACAGGGATCATGAACACTGAAGCTTTCTTT.

This clonotype has at least ten counts. A read error may produce the germline difference seen at one junction end. The chain uses TRBV11-2 and TRBJ2-5, with D possibly TRBD2 on 6 matching bases. Germline-derived CDR1 and CDR2 are SGHAT and FQNNGV. The CDR3 is made up of 12 amino acids. CDR3 DNA sequence: TGCGCCAGCAGCTTGGCGGGGGAGACCCAGTACTTC. This codes for CASSLAGETQYF.